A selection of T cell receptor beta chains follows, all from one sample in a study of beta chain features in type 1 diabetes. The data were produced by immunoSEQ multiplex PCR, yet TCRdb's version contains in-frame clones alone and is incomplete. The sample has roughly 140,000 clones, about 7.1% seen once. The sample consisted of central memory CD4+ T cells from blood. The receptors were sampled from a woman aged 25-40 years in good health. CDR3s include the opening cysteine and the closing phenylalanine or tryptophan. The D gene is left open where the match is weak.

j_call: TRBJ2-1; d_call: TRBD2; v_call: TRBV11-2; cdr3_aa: CASSFKREIFDEQFF
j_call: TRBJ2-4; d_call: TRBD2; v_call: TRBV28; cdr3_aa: CASSRAGENIQYF
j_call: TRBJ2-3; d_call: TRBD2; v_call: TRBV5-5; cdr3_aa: CASSLIAGEADTQYF
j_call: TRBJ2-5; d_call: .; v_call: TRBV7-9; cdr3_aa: CASSPTVLGGETQYF
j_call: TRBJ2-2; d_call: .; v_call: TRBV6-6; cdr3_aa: CAISDFEQGELFF
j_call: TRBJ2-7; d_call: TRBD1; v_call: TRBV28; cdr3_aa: CASSLWTGVSYEQYF
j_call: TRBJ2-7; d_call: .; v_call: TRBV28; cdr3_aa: CASSLRGIYEQYF
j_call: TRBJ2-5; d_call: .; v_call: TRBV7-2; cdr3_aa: CASSLRREQTQYF
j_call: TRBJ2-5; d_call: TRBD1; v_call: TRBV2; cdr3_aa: CASGRQGRGETQYF
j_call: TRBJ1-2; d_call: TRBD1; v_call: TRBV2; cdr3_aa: CASSRQGSGYGYTF
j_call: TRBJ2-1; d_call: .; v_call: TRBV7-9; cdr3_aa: CASSLEAGTAYNEQFF
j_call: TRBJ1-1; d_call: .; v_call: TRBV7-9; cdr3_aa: CASSFGRATNTEAFF
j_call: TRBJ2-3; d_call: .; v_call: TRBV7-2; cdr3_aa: CASSLGSQGPSTDTQYF
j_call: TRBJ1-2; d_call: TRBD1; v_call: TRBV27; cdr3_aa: CASRAQGQAYGYTF
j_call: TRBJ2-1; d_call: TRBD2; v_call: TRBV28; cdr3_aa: CASSTQSGRNYNEQFF
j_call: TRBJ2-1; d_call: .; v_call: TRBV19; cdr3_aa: CASSIKPYNEQFF
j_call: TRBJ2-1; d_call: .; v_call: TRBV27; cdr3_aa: CASSAIPSVKGNEQFF
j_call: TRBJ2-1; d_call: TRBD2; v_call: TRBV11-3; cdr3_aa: CASSLEAGGVRVF
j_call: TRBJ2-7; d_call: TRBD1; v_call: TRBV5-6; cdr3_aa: CASSPPGQGNNEQYF
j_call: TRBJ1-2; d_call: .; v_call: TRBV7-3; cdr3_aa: CASSFPGGRNYGYTF
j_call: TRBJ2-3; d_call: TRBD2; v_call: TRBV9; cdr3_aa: CASSVPTKREGRDTQYF
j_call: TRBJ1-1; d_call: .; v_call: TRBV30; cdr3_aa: CAWRSRQATNTEAFF
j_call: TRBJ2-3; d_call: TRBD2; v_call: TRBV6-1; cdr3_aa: CASSDSGRYDTDTQYF
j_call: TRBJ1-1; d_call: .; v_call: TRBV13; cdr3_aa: CASSLGTGDTEAFF
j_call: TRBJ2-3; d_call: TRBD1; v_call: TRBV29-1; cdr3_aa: CSVVAGTGHTDTQYF
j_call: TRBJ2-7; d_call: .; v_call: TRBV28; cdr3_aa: CASSFYQGSYEQYF
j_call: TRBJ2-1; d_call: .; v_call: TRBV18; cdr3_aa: CASSPSAENSYNEQFF
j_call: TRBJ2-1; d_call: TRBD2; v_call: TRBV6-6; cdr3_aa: CASSYFKAGVMDEQFF
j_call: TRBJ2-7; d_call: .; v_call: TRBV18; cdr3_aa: CASSPGGGVSRYEQYF
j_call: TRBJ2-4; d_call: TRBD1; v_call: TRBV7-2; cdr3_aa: CASSSPGQGAKNIQYF
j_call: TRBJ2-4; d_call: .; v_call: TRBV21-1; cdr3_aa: CASSKEGDLAKNIQYF
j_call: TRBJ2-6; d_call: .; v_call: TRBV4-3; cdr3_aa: CASSQAVAPSGANVLTF
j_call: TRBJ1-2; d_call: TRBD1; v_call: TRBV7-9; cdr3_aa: CASSLGGQGARAYGYTF
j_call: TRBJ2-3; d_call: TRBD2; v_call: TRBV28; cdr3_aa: CASSSGQLAGGDTQYF
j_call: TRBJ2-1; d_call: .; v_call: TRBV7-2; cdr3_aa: CASSFVAGRSDNEQFF
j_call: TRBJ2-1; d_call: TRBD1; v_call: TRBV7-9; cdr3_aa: CASSAGTVYNEQFF
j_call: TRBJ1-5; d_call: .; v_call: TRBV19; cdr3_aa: CASSTRHLNQPQHF
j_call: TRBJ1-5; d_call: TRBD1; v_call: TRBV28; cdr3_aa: CASSFQTGGGQPQHF